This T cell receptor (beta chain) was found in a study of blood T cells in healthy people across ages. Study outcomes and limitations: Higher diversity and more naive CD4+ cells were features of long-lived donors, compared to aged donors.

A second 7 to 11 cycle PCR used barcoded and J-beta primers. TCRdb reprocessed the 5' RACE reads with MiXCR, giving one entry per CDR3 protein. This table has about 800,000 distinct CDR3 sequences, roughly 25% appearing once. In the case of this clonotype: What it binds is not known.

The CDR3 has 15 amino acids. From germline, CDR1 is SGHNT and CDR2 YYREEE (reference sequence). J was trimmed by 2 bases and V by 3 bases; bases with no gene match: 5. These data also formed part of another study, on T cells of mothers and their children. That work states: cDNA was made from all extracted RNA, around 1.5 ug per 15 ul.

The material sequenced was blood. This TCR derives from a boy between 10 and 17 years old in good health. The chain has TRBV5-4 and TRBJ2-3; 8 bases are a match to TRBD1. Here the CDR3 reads CASSSNRGYTDTQYF. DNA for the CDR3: TGTGCCAGCAGCTCGAACAGGGGGTACACAGATACGCAGTATTTT.